Sequencing of this TCR beta chain was carried out in a study of blood T cell repertoires in COVID-19. Study summary: The United States, Italy and Spain provided the acute and convalescent COVID-19 samples. PBMCs, B-cell-depleted T cells, or T cells were the source of the cDNA or gDNA that made up the material.

In the original workflow: Reference gene primer amplification yielded estimated nucleated cell counts. Libraries were prepared by immunoSEQ multiplex PCR; TCRdb keeps only in-frame clonotypes and omits some of them. V, J and clone size are those of that table, while D and trimming were read from the DNA. This sample has 95,000 to 150,000 clones; around 80% occur once, and the top ten carry around a third. Germline values: CDR1 SEHNR, CDR2 FQNEAQ (reference sequence). This CDR3 region has 15 residues. The V and J ends lost 2 bases and 4 bases, in that order; junction bases with no gene match: 7. Input material: peripheral blood. The chain joins TRBV7-9 to TRBJ2-5; 7 bases line up with TRBD1. The TCR was taken from a man in his forties with active or convalescent COVID-19. The CDR3 protein is CASSLTGDRSETQYF. The DNA of the CDR3 is TGTGCCAGCAGCTTAACAGGGGATCGCTCAGAGACCCAGTACTTC.